The 11 T cell receptor beta chains presented below share a single source sample, sequenced in a study of PD-1 blockade in classical Hodgkin lymphoma. Patients all relapsed after autologous stem cell transplantation, and there was variation in brentuximab vedotin exposure. Profiling relied on immunoSEQ multiplex PCR, and the TCRdb table lists in-frame clones only, not all of them. The sample records 4,200 or so clones, just under 80% being singletons. This material consisted of peripheral blood mononuclear cells (PBMCs), taken at baseline. These receptors all come from a human donor with classical Hodgkin lymphoma.

The chain employs TRBV15 and TRBJ1-1; 7 nucleotides line up with TRBD1. The germline V gene encodes CDR1 LNHNV and CDR2 YYDKDF (reference sequence). This CDR3 has 15 amino acids. The V segment lost 0 bases and the J segment 12 bases; nucleotides outside the gene matches: 13. The CDR3 loop is CATSRDRLRQGTSFF. The CDR3 coding sequence is TGTGCCACCAGCAGAGATCGTTTGAGACAGGGAACATCTTTCTTT.

The chain employs TRBV18 and TRBJ2-5; TRBD1 matches 8 bases. CDR1 KGHSH and CDR2 LQKENI come from the germline V gene. This CDR3 is built from 14 residues. J was trimmed by 2 bases and V by 4 bases; bases with no gene match: 3. For the CDR3, the DNA is TGTGCCAGCTCACAGGGGACAGGACAAGAGACCCAGTACTTC. Translating gives CASSQGTGQETQYF.

This rearrangement joins TRBV15 to TRBJ1-6; the D is unclear. CDR3 length: 17 amino acids. CDR1 and CDR2 (germline): LNHNV, YYDKDF (reference sequence). Between the trimmed V and J ends, which lost 0 bases and 3 bases, there was a span of 12 bases. The CDR3 protein is CATSRETGLDYNSPLHF. The CDR3 nucleotides read TGTGCCACCAGCAGAGAGACCGGGCTAGACTATAATTCACCCCTCCACTTT.

There are a few counts of this clone. The genes are TRBV20-1 and TRBJ2-1, with D tentatively TRBD1 or TRBD2 (5 bases each). The germline V gene has CDR1 DFQATT and CDR2 SNEGSKA (reference sequence). The CDR3 consists of 11 residues. Trimming stripped 6 bases from V and 9 bases from J, with 12 bases between. CDR3 nucleotides: TGCAGTGCGGGTTATGGGGGTGAGCAGTTCTTC. Amino acids: CSAGYGGEQFF.

The chain joins TRBV14 to TRBJ2-7, with D possibly being TRBD1 (6 bases). Germline CDR1 SGHDN, CDR2 FVKESK. V was trimmed by 3 bases and J by 3 bases, leaving 12 bases between them. This CDR3 comprises 14 residues. The CDR3, as DNA: TGTGCCAGCAGCCATCTGGACAGCTACTACGAGCAGTACTTC. This encodes CASSHLDSYYEQYF.

This clone was seen just once. V usage is TRBV13 and J usage is TRBJ2-7, with 8 positions matching TRBD1. J lost 8 bases, V lost 5 bases, and 14 bases had no gene match. CDR1 PRHDT and CDR2 FYEKMQ come from the germline V gene (reference sequence). The length of the CDR3 is 15 residues. CDR3 loop: CASSAGTGVRWQQYF. Here the CDR3 DNA reads TGTGCCAGCAGCGCAGGGACAGGTGTCCGGTGGCAGCAGTACTTC.

The chain joins TRBV28 to TRBJ1-3; TRBD1 agrees at 8 bases. Germline CDR1 is MDHEN and CDR2 is SYDVKM. The CDR3 is 14 residues long. Trimming removed 5 bases from V and 4 bases from J; junction bases left unmatched: 4. As DNA, the CDR3 is TGTGCCAGCAGTCCAGGGGGCAAAGGAAACACCATATATTTT. This sequence encodes CASSPGGKGNTIYF.

The chain links TRBV28 to TRBJ2-7; D is uncertain. Trimming took off 3 bases at V and 3 bases at J, with 6 bases between the two ends. The germline CDR1 and CDR2 sequences are MDHEN and SYDVKM. The CDR3 is 12 residues long. CDR3 protein: CASSLGSYEQYF. In DNA form, the CDR3 reads TGTGCCAGCAGTTTGGGTAGCTACGAGCAGTACTTC.

The J gene is TRBJ1-2, the V gene TRBV5-5; TRBD1 might be the D (5 bases). V lost 0 bases and J 4 bases, leaving 10 bases between the germline ends. CDR1 and CDR2 (germline): SGHKS, YYEKEE (reference sequence). The CDR3 extends over 14 amino acids. The CDR3 bases are TGTGCCAGCAGCTTGGTACGTCAGGGCTATGGCTACACCTTC. As protein: CASSLVRQGYGYTF.

This chain connects TRBV5-6 to TRBJ1-5; the D is unclear. Germline CDR1 reads SGHDT; CDR2 reads YYEEEE. The CDR3 totals 14 residues. Trimming removed 3 bases from V and 4 bases from J, with 11 bases in between. CDR3 region: CASSSNPLNQPQHF. CDR3 in DNA: TGTGCCAGCAGCTCCAATCCCCTAAATCAGCCCCAGCATTTT.

The genes are TRBV19 and TRBJ2-6, with 9 bases identical to TRBD1. After removal of 5 bases from V and 5 bases from J, the junction contained 7 bases not matched to a gene. This CDR3 is 16 amino acids long. From germline, CDR1 is LNHDA and CDR2 SQIVND (reference sequence). CDR3 DNA sequence: TGTGCCAGTAGTCCCCAACAGGGGGCTAGGGCCAACGTCCTGACTTTC. It codes for CASSPQQGARANVLTF. Full variable domain (outside the CDR3, taken from reference TRBV19 and TRBJ2-6): DGGITQSPKYLFRKEGQNVTLSCEQNLNHDAMYWYRQDPGQGLRLIYYSQIVNDFQKGDIAEGYSVSREKKESFPLTVTSAQKNPTAFYLCASSPQQGARANVLTFGAGSRLTVL.